The rows below give T cell receptor beta chains drawn from one sample of a study of cytomegalovirus exposure and HLA in healthy donors. Method: immunoSEQ multiplex PCR; TCRdb's copy keeps in-frame clones and lacks some. Of just under 250,000 clones in the sample, 82% were seen once. Sequenced sample: PBMCs. Receptors were obtained from a woman between 40 and 50 years old in good health and CMV-seropositive. Each CDR3 is given with its conserved first and last residue. Fields, in order: D gene, V gene, J gene, clone size, CDR3 DNA, CDR3 protein. The D gene is left open where the match is weak. A clone size is listed for some rows: how often the clone was seen (once, few, many), or a class if it is expanded.

>NA|TRBV29-1|TRBJ1-6|NA
TGCAGCGTTAAGGACAGTTTTAATTCACCCCTCCACTTT
CSVKDSFNSPLHF
>NA|TRBV5-1|TRBJ1-3|NA
TGCGCCAGCAGCTCCGGGAGCTCTGGAAACACCATATATTTT
CASSSGSSGNTIYF
>NA|TRBV5-4|TRBJ1-2|NA
TGTGCCAGCAGCCCGGACAGTACTAACTATGGCTACACCTTC
CASSPDSTNYGYTF
>TRBD2|TRBV12-5|TRBJ2-3|NA
TGTGCTAGTGGTGCTAGCGGGGGGGCGGCAGATACGCAGTATTTT
CASGASGGAADTQYF
>TRBD1|TRBV5-1|TRBJ1-3|NA
TGCGCCAGCAGCTTGGCAGGACAGGGCCGGAACACCATATATTTT
CASSLAGQGRNTIYF
>TRBD1|TRBV6-6|TRBJ2-7|once
TGTGCCAGCAGTTACTCTCAGGGGGTATACGAGCAGTACTTC
CASSYSQGVYEQYF
>NA|TRBV4-3|TRBJ1-3|NA
TGCGCCAGCAGCCAAGATCTCCGGGGCAGGGGAGCTGGAAACACCATATATTTT
CASSQDLRGRGAGNTIYF
>TRBD1|TRBV7-9|TRBJ1-2|once
TGTGCCAGCAGCTTCGGGACAGGGGAATATGGCTACACCTTC
CASSFGTGEYGYTF
>NA|TRBV19|TRBJ1-4|few
TGTGCCAGTAGTATAGTAGGCGGCAACCCTGAAAAACTGTTTTTT
CASSIVGGNPEKLFF
>NA|TRBV29-1|TRBJ1-1|NA
TGCAGCGTTGTTGGGGCTGGGTACAACACTGAAGCTTTCTTT
CSVVGAGYNTEAFF
>TRBD1|TRBV19|TRBJ2-5|NA
TGTGCCAGTAGTATTGGAGCGGGACAGGGGAAAGAGACCCAGTACTTC
CASSIGAGQGKETQYF
>TRBD1|TRBV18|TRBJ2-3|NA
TGTGCCAGCTCAGAAACACAGGGGCGAACAGATACGCAGTATTTT
CASSETQGRTDTQYF
>NA|TRBV4-1|TRBJ1-1|NA
TGCGCCAGCAGCCCCTTTTCTAACCGAGCCCCGGGAAGCACTGAAGCTTTCTTT
CASSPFSNRAPGSTEAFF
>NA|TRBV19|TRBJ2-5|NA
TGTGCCAGTAGTATGAGGAGACAGTCGCAAGAGACCCAGTACTTC
CASSMRRQSQETQYF
>NA|TRBV14|TRBJ2-6|NA
TGTGCCAGCAGCCCGACAGAGGTGGTGACCAACGTCCTGACTTTC
CASSPTEVVTNVLTF
>NA|TRBV14|TRBJ2-5|once
TGTGCCAGCAAAGGTGACACCTACCAAGAGACCCAGTACTTC
CASKGDTYQETQYF
>NA|TRBV19|TRBJ1-1|once
TGTGCCAGTAGTAGGACCTCAGGGGCGAACACTGAAGCTTTCTTT
CASSRTSGANTEAFF
>TRBD1|TRBV19|TRBJ1-2|NA
TGTGCCAGTAGCCTAGGGGGCCACTATGGCTACACCTTC
CASSLGGHYGYTF
>TRBD1|TRBV5-1|TRBJ2-7|NA
TGCGCCAGCAGCTTCACCGGGACAGGCTACGAGCAGTACTTC
CASSFTGTGYEQYF
>TRBD2|TRBV10-2|TRBJ2-3|NA
TGCGCCTCGCGGACTAGCGGGAGGCCAGATACGCAGTATTTT
CASRTSGRPDTQYF
>NA|TRBV6-5|TRBJ1-2|NA
TGTGCCAGCAGCCGCGGGCCCAACTATGGCTACACCTTC
CASSRGPNYGYTF
>NA|TRBV9|TRBJ2-2|NA
TGTGCCAGCAGCCCAGCAGGATACACCGGGGAGCTGTTTTTT
CASSPAGYTGELFF
>NA|TRBV6-5|TRBJ1-1|NA
TGTGCCAGCAGATCTCCTAGCTCTGTTGAAGCTTTCTTT
CASRSPSSVEAFF
>NA|TRBV9|TRBJ2-1|few
TGTGCCAGCAGCGCCTGGACTGACAATGAGCAGTTCTTC
CASSAWTDNEQFF
>TRBD2|TRBV6-5|TRBJ2-3|NA
TGTGCCAGCAGTTACGGGGCGGGGGAGCAGTATTTT
CASSYGAGEQYF
>TRBD1|TRBV7-2|TRBJ1-2|NA
TGTGCCAGCAGAGATCCGGGACAGCTTGTGCTTGTGACCTTC
CASRDPGQLVLVTF
>NA|TRBV5-6|TRBJ1-4|NA
TGTGCCAGCAGCTTGTCAACACAGGGCCGTTATGAAAAACTGTTTTTT
CASSLSTQGRYEKLFF
>TRBD2|TRBV4-1|TRBJ2-1|NA
TGCGCCAGCAGAGGTAGCGGGAGAAGGAATGAGCAGTTCTTC
CASRGSGRRNEQFF
>NA|TRBV19|TRBJ1-2|NA
TGTGCCAGTAGTATCGGGCAGGGGTATGGCTACACCTTC
CASSIGQGYGYTF